Listed here is a single T cell receptor beta chain. Its cognate antigen is unknown. The method was immunoSEQ multiplex PCR; TCRdb's version includes in-frame clones alone and lacks a portion of them. The sample lists 150,000 or so clones, 90% to 95% occurring once. The sample originates from a study of T cell responses to AZD1222 COVID-19 vaccine. The germline gives CDR1 LNHDA, CDR2 SQIVND (reference sequence). The CDR3 length is 13 residues. The V and J ends lost 9 bases and 7 bases, in that order; junction bases with no gene match: 6. General study results and limits: As reported, nearly half of all spike-specific TCRs target variant regions that are unmutated. White British donors predominated, females outnumbered males, and clonal diversity was possibly underestimated.

V is TRBV19 and J is TRBJ1-5; 10 bases line up with TRBD1. The sequence was obtained from an adult in good health. The sequenced sample was peripheral blood, obtained on day 0 of AZD1222 vaccination. CDR3 nucleotides: TGTGCCAGCCGGGACAGGGGATGGCAGCCCCAGCATTTT. It yields the protein CASRDRGWQPQHF.